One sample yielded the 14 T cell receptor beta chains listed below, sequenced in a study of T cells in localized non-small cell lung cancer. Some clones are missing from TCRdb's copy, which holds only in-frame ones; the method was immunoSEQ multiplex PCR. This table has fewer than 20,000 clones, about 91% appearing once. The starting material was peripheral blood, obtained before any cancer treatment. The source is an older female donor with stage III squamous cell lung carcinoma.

CDR3 in DNA: TGTGCCAGCAGCTTGGCGGGACAGATGAACACTGAAGCTTTCTTT. It codes for CASSLAGQMNTEAFF. The chain is built from TRBV5-5 and TRBJ1-1, with TRBD1 matching over 7 bases. V lost 0 bases, J lost 0 bases, and 2 bases stayed unmatched. The germline V gene encodes CDR1 SGHKS and CDR2 YYEKEE (reference sequence). CDR3 length: 15 residues. The full variable domain, its missing parts supplied by reference TRBV5-5 and TRBJ1-1, is DAGVTQSPTHLIKTRGQQVTLRCSPISGHKSVSWYQQVLGQGPQFIFQYYEKEERGRGNFPDRFSARQFPNYSSELNVNALLLGDSALYLCASSLAGQMNTEAFFGQGTRLTVV.

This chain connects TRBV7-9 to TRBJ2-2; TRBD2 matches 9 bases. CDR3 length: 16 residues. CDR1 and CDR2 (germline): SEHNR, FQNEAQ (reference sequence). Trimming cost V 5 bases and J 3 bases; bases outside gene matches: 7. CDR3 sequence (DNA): TGTGCCAGCAGCGATTCCCTAGCGGGATACACCGGGGAGCTGTTTTTT. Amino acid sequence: CASSDSLAGYTGELFF.

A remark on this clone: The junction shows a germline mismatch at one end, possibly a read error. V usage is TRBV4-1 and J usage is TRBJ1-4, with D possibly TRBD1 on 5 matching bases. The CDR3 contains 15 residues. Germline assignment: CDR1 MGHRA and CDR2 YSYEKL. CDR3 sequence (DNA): TGCGCCAGCAGTCAAGCAGGGTATGAGAACGAAAAACTGTTTTTT. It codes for CASSQAGYENEKLFF.

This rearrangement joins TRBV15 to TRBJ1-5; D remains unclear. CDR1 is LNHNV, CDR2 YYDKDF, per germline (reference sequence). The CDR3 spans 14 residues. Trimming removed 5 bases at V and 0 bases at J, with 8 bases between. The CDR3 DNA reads TGTGCCACCAGCGGATTATATAGCAATCAGCCCCAGCATTTT. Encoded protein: CATSGLYSNQPQHF.

The CDR3 region is CASRRENNSPLHF. DNA of the CDR3: TGTGCCAGCAGACGGGAAAATAATTCACCCCTCCACTTT. The V gene is TRBV6-1, the J gene TRBJ1-6; D gene ambiguous. The CDR3 length is 13 residues. Deletions cut 6 bases from V and 5 bases from J, with 8 bases between. CDR1 and CDR2 from the germline V gene are MNHNS and SASEGT.

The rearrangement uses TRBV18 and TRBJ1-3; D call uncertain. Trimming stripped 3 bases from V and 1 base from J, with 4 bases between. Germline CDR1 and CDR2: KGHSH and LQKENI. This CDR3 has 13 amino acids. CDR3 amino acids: CASSPPSGNTIYF. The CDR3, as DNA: TGTGCCAGCTCACCCCCGTCTGGAAACACCATATATTTT.

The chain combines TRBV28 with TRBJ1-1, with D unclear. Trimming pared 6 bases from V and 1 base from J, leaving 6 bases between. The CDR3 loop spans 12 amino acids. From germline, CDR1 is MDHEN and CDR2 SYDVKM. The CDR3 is CASSLQNTEAFF. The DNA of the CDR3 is TGTGCCAGCAGCCTACAGAACACTGAAGCTTTCTTT.

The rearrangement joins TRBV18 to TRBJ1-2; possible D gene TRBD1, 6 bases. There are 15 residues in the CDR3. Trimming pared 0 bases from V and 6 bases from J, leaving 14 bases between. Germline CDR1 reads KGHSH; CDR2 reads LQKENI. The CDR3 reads CASSPPSQGSDGYTF. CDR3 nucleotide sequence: TGTGCCAGCTCACCACCGTCACAGGGATCGGATGGCTACACCTTC.

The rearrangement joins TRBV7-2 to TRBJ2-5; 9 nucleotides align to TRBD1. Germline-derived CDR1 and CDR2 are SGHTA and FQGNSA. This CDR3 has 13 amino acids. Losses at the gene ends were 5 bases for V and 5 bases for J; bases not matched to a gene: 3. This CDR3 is CASSRDRDETQYF. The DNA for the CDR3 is TGTGCCAGCAGCCGGGACAGGGATGAGACCCAGTACTTC.

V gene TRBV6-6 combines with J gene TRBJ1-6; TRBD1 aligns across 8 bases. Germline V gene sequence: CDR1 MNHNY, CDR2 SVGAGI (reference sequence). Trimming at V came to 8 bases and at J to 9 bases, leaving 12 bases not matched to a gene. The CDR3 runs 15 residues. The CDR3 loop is CASEGQGAPGSPLHF. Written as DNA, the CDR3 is TGTGCCAGCGAGGGCCAGGGGGCGCCGGGTTCACCCCTCCACTTT.

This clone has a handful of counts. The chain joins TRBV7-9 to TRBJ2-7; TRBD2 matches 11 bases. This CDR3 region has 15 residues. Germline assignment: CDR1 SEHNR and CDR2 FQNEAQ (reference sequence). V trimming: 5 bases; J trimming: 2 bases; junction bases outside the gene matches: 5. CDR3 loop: CASSPTSGGAYEQYF. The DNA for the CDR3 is TGTGCCAGCAGCCCCACTAGCGGGGGTGCCTACGAGCAGTACTTC. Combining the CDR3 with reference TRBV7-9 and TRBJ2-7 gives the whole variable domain DTGVSQNPRHKITKRGQNVTFRCDPISEHNRLYWYRQTLGQGPEFLTYFQNEAQLEKSRLLSDRFSAERPKGSFSTLEIQRTEQGDSAMYLCASSPTSGGAYEQYFGPGTRLTVT.

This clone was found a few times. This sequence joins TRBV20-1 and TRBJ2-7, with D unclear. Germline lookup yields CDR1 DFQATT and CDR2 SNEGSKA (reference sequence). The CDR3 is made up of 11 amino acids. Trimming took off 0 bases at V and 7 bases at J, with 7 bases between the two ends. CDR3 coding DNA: TGCAGTGCTAGAGACCTTATGGAGCAGTACTTC. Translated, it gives CSARDLMEQYF.

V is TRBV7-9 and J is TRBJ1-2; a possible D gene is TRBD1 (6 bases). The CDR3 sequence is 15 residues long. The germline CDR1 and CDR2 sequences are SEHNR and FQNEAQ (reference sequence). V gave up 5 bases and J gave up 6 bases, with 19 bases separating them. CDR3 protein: CASSTRTGFGDGYTF. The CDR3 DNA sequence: TGTGCCAGCAGCACCCGAACAGGGTTTGGTGATGGCTACACCTTC.

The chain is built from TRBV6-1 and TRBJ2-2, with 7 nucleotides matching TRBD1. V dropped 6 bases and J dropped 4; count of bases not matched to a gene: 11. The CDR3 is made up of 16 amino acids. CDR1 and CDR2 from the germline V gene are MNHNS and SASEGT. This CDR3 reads CASSEQGPVRTGELFF. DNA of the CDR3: TGTGCCAGCAGCGAACAGGGGCCCGTCCGCACCGGGGAGCTGTTTTTT.